This T cell receptor beta chain is drawn from a study of identical twins. Findings and caveats of the study: Modelling approaches yielded underestimates of out-of-frame TCR alpha sharing between monozygotic twins.

Comment on this clonotype: The antigen is unknown. This may arise from a read error, as a much more abundant clone is one base away.

Each cDNA held unique molecular identifiers, and template switching gave it a universal primer site. TCRdb passed the 5' RACE reads through MiXCR, listing each CDR3 protein once. This sample has 1,800,000 or so distinct CDR3 sequences; about 32% occur once, and the top ten carry over 0.25%. No donor was unhealthy or non-Caucasian. V was clipped by 3 bases and J by 11 bases; unmatched bases: 14. The CDR3 loop spans 15 amino acids. This receptor was obtained from a newborn girl in good health. The sequenced sample was cord blood. The V gene is TRBV12-3 or TRBV12-4, the J gene TRBJ2-5, with TRBD2 matching over 8 bases. The chain's CDR3 is CASSFGLAGHNEQYF. The DNA of the CDR3 is TGTGCCAGCAGTTTTGGGCTAGCGGGCCACAATGAGCAGTACTTC.